This TCR beta chain was found in a study of T cell repertoires in ileal Crohn's disease. TCRdb keeps only in-frame clones here, not all; method: immunoSEQ multiplex PCR. This sample has thousands of clones, with 70% to 85% found just once. For this clone: The junction shows a germline mismatch at one end, possibly a read error.

Germline V gene data show CDR1 as LGHNA and CDR2 as YNFKEQ. The CDR3 is made up of 17 amino acids. The chain links TRBV4-2 to TRBJ2-3, with 14 bases aligning to TRBD2. The sequenced material came from ileal tissue. The source of this sequence is an adult with Crohn's disease. CDR3 amino acids: CASSPGTSGGLTDMQYF. CDR3 nucleotide sequence: TGTGCCAGCAGCCCTGGGACTAGCGGGGGCCTCACAGATATGCAGTATTTT.